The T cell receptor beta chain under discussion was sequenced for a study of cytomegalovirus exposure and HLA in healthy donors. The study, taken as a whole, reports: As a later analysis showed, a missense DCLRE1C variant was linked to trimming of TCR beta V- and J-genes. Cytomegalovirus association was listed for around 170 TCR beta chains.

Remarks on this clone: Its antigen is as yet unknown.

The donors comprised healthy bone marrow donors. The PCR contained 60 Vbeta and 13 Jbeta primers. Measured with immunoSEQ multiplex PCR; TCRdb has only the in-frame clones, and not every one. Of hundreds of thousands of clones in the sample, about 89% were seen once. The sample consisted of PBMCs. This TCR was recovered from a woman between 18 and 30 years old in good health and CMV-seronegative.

CDR3 nucleotides: TGTGCCAGCAGCCCAGGGAAACAAGAGACCCAGTACTTC. Translation: CASSPGKQETQYF. This chain uses TRBV4-2 with TRBJ2-5; D might be TRBD1 (5 bases). Germline V CDR1 and CDR2: LGHNA, YNFKEQ. V lost 4 bases, J lost 2 bases, and 8 bases lay in between. There are 13 residues in the CDR3.